This T cell receptor beta chain was documented in a study of OX40 agonist ivuxolimab in advanced cancers. With respect to this clone: What it recognizes is unknown.

Study-wide findings and caveats: Relative to CD4+, CD8+ T cells held more expanded clones on average. Individuals who were partial responders at 0.1-3.0 mg/kg had clonal expansion that ranked among the lowest. There was clonal expansion of CD4+ and CD8+ blood T cells by week 6 at 0.1 to 3.0 mg/kg.

Trimming cost V 0 bases and J 4 bases; bases outside gene matches: 1. The length of the CDR3 is 14 residues. Germline CDR1 is SGHRS and CDR2 is YFSETQ. Repertoires were generated with immunoSEQ multiplex PCR, while TCRdb's copy carries only in-frame clones and drops some. In the table there are about 90,000 clones, 75% to 95% of which are singletons. The clonotype was recovered from an adult with an advanced solid tumor such as melanoma, head and neck, liver or kidney cancer. The genes are TRBV5-1 and TRBJ1-2; 9 bases line up with TRBD1. This material consisted of CD4+ or CD8+ T cells sorted from blood, taken in a trial of the OX40 agonist ivuxolimab. The CDR3 is CASSLEGQGYGYTF. The CDR3 DNA reads as TGCGCCAGCAGCTTGGAGGGACAGGGCTATGGCTACACCTTC. Full variable domain (missing parts from reference TRBV5-1 and TRBJ1-2): KAGVTQTPRYLIKTRGQQVTLSCSPISGHRSVSWYQQTPGQGLQFLFEYFSETQRNKGNFPGRFSGRQFSNSRSEMNVSTLELGDSALYLCASSLEGQGYGYTFGSGTRLTVV.